The clone carrying this T cell receptor beta chain was observed a handful of times. The antigen remains undetermined. The source of the sample is a study of blood T cells in healthy people across ages. CDR3 length: 12 amino acids. The germline V gene encodes CDR1 LGHDT and CDR2 YNNKEL (reference sequence). Trimming took 8 bases from V and 4 from J, leaving 11 bases between them. Findings and caveats of the study: Diversity estimated from one million T cells was considered an underestimate. Both higher diversity and more naive CD4+ cells marked long-lived donors when set against aged donors.

A second PCR, run for about 7 to 12 cycles, used a sample-barcoded 5' primer plus a J-beta primer mix. Every molecule of cDNA carried a tag from a template-switch adaptor with 12 random nucleotides. In TCRdb, the 5' RACE reads were re-called with MiXCR into one record per CDR3 protein. The sample includes approximately 600,000 distinct CDR3 sequences, roughly 58% of them seen just once. The V gene is TRBV3-1, the J gene TRBJ2-5, with D perhaps matching TRBD2 (5 bases). Sequencing was carried out using blood. This sequence was found in a man between 60 and 75 years old in good health. The CDR3 DNA sequence: TGTGCCAGCTCGGGGATTGGAGAGACCCAGTACTTC. Translation: CASSGIGETQYF.